This is a list of T cell receptor beta chains from one sample in a study of liver allograft versus peripheral blood T cells. TCRdb recomputed calls from the reads with MiXCR, one row per CDR3 protein. In the table there are about 15,000 distinct CDR3 sequences, 20% to 25% of which are singletons. These receptors originate from a human patient who had a liver transplant. The T cells may partly be graft donor cells. The CDR3 runs from the conserved cysteine through the conserved F or W. The D gene is left open where the match is weak. Clone size is stated in some rows and not others, as once, few, many or a class when expanded.

d_call	j_call	v_call	clone_size	cdr3_aa	cdr3_nt
NA	TRBJ1-1	TRBV18	many	CASSYPDTEAFF	TGTGCCAGCTCATATCCCGACACTGAAGCTTTCTTT
NA	TRBJ1-1	TRBV29-1	medium-sized	CSALNPEAFF	TGCAGCGCCCTGAACCCTGAAGCTTTCTTT
NA	TRBJ1-5	TRBV12-3/TRBV12-4	NA	CASSGRERQPQHF	TGTGCCAGCAGTGGCAGGGAGCGTCAGCCCCAGCATTTT
NA	TRBJ1-2	TRBV12-3/TRBV12-4	few	CASSFTGWDYGYTF	TGTGCCAGCAGTTTTACAGGGTGGGACTATGGCTACACCTTC
NA	TRBJ1-2	TRBV6-5	many	CASSGQGSGYTF	TGTGCCAGCAGTGGCCAGGGGTCGGGCTACACCTTC
NA	TRBJ1-6	TRBV19	medium-sized	CASSIGATDSPLHF	TGTGCCAGTAGTATTGGGGCGACGGATTCACCCCTCCACTTT
TRBD1	TRBJ2-5	TRBV19	few	CASSPLGQGELETQYF	TGTGCCAGTAGTCCGCTGGGACAGGGGGAATTGGAGACCCAGTACTTC
NA	TRBJ1-1	TRBV7-2	many	CASSLGRDLPGDTEAFF	TGTGCCAGCAGCTTAGGACGAGACCTCCCAGGGGACACTGAAGCTTTCTTT
TRBD1	TRBJ1-1	TRBV19	medium-sized	CASSPLDRMNTEAFF	TGTGCCAGTAGCCCCCTGGACAGGATGAACACTGAAGCTTTCTTT
TRBD1	TRBJ1-4	TRBV18	NA	CASSPPNRDRGEKLFF	TGTGCCAGCTCACCACCGAATCGGGACAGAGGTGAAAAACTGTTTTTT
NA	TRBJ1-1	TRBV19	many	CASSRQGMTTEAFF	TGTGCCAGTAGTAGGCAGGGGATGACCACTGAAGCTTTCTTT
NA	TRBJ1-1	TRBV5-4	medium-sized	CASRAQARNTEAFF	TGTGCCAGCAGGGCCCAGGCGAGGAACACTGAAGCTTTCTTT
NA	TRBJ1-1	TRBV29-1	medium-sized	CSVEVFLNTEAFF	TGCAGCGTTGAAGTCTTTCTGAACACTGAAGCTTTCTTT
TRBD1	TRBJ1-5	TRBV12-5	NA	CASGLSQGAVSNQPQHF	TGTGCTAGTGGTTTGTCACAGGGGGCGGTAAGCAATCAGCCCCAGCATTTT
NA	TRBJ1-3	TRBV7-9	many	CASEGTSGNTIYF	TGTGCCAGCGAGGGAACCTCGGGAAACACCATATATTTT
NA	TRBJ1-2	TRBV6-2/TRBV6-3	medium-sized	CASSEDRYDGYTF	TGTGCCAGCAGCGAGGACAGATATGATGGCTACACCTTC
TRBD1	TRBJ1-2	TRBV20-1	NA	CSVAMPGQANYGYTF	TGCAGTGTCGCGATGCCGGGACAGGCGAACTATGGCTACACCTTC
TRBD2	TRBJ2-1	TRBV11-1	NA	CASSFLAGGRNEQFF	TGTGCCAGCAGCTTCCTAGCGGGGGGTAGAAATGAGCAGTTCTTC
NA	TRBJ2-7	TRBV15	many	CATSSQIGVYEQYF	TGTGCCACCAGCAGCCAGATAGGGGTCTACGAGCAGTACTTC
NA	TRBJ2-6	TRBV5-6	NA	CASSPGISGANVLTF	TGTGCCAGCAGCCCGGGGATCTCTGGGGCCAACGTCCTGACTTTC
NA	TRBJ1-1	TRBV6-5	many	CASRPPWSTEAFF	TGTGCCAGCAGACCCCCGTGGAGCACTGAAGCTTTCTTT
NA	TRBJ1-1	TRBV6-2/TRBV6-3	many	CASSWGGRAFF	TGTGCCAGCAGTTGGGGGGGTCGAGCTTTCTTT
TRBD1	TRBJ1-2	TRBV15	few	CATSRNRGFNYGYTF	TGTGCCACCAGCAGGAACAGGGGATTCAACTATGGCTACACCTTC
NA	TRBJ1-4	TRBV27	NA	CASSLFATGTQNEKLFF	TGTGCCAGCAGTTTATTCGCGACCGGGACACAGAATGAAAAACTGTTTTTT
NA	TRBJ1-3	TRBV6-6	NA	CASSLRTATGNTIYF	TGTGCCAGCAGTCTCCGGACTGCCACTGGAAACACCATATATTTT
NA	TRBJ1-6	TRBV30	many	CAWSVAGASYNSPLHF	TGTGCCTGGAGCGTTGCCGGGGCCTCCTATAATTCACCCCTCCACTTT
NA	TRBJ2-1	TRBV19	once	CASKGGEQFF	TGTGCCAGTAAGGGGGGTGAGCAGTTCTTC
TRBD1	TRBJ1-1	TRBV12-3/TRBV12-4	many	CASTRTGNMNTEAFF	TGTGCCAGCACCCGGACAGGGAACATGAACACTGAAGCTTTCTTT
TRBD1	TRBJ1-5	TRBV19	medium-sized	CASSITGELSNQPQHF	TGTGCCAGTAGTATAACAGGGGAGTTGTCTAATCAGCCCCAGCATTTT
TRBD1	TRBJ1-1	TRBV19	once	CASSTGFTEAFF	TGTGCCAGTTCGACAGGGTTTACTGAAGCTTTCTTT
NA	TRBJ2-7	TRBV13	many	CASSIGAYRGGEQYF	TGTGCCAGCAGCATCGGGGCGTACAGGGGAGGCGAGCAGTACTTC
NA	TRBJ1-2	TRBV30	NA	CAWSVAQGRGGYTF	TGTGCCTGGAGTGTTGCACAGGGACGGGGTGGCTACACCTTC
TRBD2	TRBJ2-5	TRBV6-1	few	CASTLWLAGVQETQYF	TGTGCCAGCACCCTCTGGCTAGCGGGGGTCCAAGAGACCCAGTACTTC
NA	TRBJ2-1	TRBV12-3/TRBV12-4	NA	CASDRISADEQFF	TGTGCCAGTGACAGGATTTCGGCTGATGAGCAGTTCTTC
TRBD1	TRBJ1-5	TRBV12-5	few	CASGIRGQGNQPQHF	TGTGCTAGTGGTATACGGGGACAGGGTAATCAGCCCCAGCATTTT
NA	TRBJ1-2	TRBV27	medium-sized	CASSFPPVRSNYGYTF	TGTGCCAGCAGTTTTCCTCCGGTCAGGTCTAACTATGGCTACACCTTC
NA	TRBJ1-5	TRBV18	medium-sized	CASSLGQSNQPQHF	TGTGCCAGCTCACTTGGGCAGAGCAATCAGCCCCAGCATTTT
NA	TRBJ2-3	TRBV6-1	NA	CASSARVGTDTQYF	TGTGCCAGCAGTGCCAGGGTCGGCACAGATACGCAGTATTTT
NA	TRBJ1-6	TRBV7-9	medium-sized	CASSLGRDNSPLHF	TGTGCCAGCAGTTTAGGCCGAGATAATTCACCCCTCCACTTT
NA	TRBJ1-2	TRBV19	medium-sized	CASSMRLDYGYTF	TGTGCCAGTAGTATGCGGCTGGACTATGGCTACACCTTC
NA	TRBJ2-7	TRBV6-6	few	CASKVGQGNYEQYF	TGTGCCAGCAAGGTGGGGCAGGGGAACTACGAGCAGTACTTC
NA	TRBJ1-4	TRBV18	medium-sized	CASSPRSGSNEKLFF	TGTGCCAGCTCACCCAGATCTGGGAGTAATGAAAAACTGTTTTTT
NA	TRBJ1-2	TRBV9	NA	CASSRDGNNYGYTF	TGTGCCAGCAGCCGGGACGGGAATAACTATGGCTACACCTTC
NA	TRBJ2-7	TRBV19	many	CASSISLALREQYF	TGTGCCAGTAGTATAAGTCTAGCCCTCCGCGAGCAGTACTTC
TRBD1	TRBJ1-2	TRBV30	NA	CAWSHRQGSNYGYTF	TGTGCCTGGAGCCATCGACAGGGGTCCAACTATGGCTACACCTTC